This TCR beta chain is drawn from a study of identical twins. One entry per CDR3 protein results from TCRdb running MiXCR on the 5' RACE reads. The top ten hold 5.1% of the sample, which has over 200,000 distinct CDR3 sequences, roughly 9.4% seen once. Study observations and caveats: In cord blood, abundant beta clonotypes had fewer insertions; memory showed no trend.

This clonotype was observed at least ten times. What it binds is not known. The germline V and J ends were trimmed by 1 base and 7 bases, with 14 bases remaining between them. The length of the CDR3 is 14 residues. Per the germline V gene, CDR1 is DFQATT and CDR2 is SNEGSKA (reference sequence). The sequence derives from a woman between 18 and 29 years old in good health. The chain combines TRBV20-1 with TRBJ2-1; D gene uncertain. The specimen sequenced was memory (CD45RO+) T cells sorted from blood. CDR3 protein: CSARGPFSPNEQFF. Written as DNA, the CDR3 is TGCAGTGCTAGAGGCCCTTTTTCGCCGAATGAGCAGTTCTTC.